This is a list of T cell receptor beta chains from one sample in a study of control samples from healthy donors and cancer patients. Sequencing used immunoSEQ multiplex PCR; TCRdb keeps in-frame clones, though not all of them. The sample holds tens of thousands of clones; approximately 93% are singletons and the top ten take roughly 1.2%. Sequenced input: PBMCs. Every receptor here comes from a woman aged 40 to 50 with lung cancer. Each CDR3 is given with its conserved first and last residue. The D gene is left open where the match is weak. Part of the rows lack a size; the others show once, few, many or a class for expanded clones.

size | J | V | D | CDR3 | DNA
many | TRBJ1-1 | TRBV5-6 | TRBD1 | CASSGDSMNTEAFF | TGTGCCAGCAGCGGGGACAGCATGAACACTGAAGCTTTCTTT
. | TRBJ2-7 | TRBV27 | TRBD1 | CASSQGTGGLYEQYF | TGTGCCAGCAGTCAGGGGACAGGGGGCTTGTACGAGCAGTACTTC
. | TRBJ2-3 | TRBV7-3 | TRBD2 | CASSLFFFGGGDTDTQYF | TGTGCCAGCAGCTTATTTTTTTTTGGCGGGGGGGACACAGATACGCAGTATTTT
. | TRBJ1-3 | TRBV14 | . | CASSQTSGGGSIYF | TGTGCCAGCAGCCAAACGTCGGGCGGGGGTTCCATATATTTT
. | TRBJ1-5 | TRBV7-8 | TRBD1 | CASSRGGQGAGNQPQHF | TGTGCCAGCAGCCGGGGGGGACAGGGGGCGGGCAATCAGCCCCAGCATTTT
. | TRBJ2-2 | TRBV5-1 | TRBD1 | CASSLGDRGNTGELFF | TGCGCCAGCAGCTTGGGGGACAGGGGAAACACCGGGGAGCTGTTTTTT
. | TRBJ1-6 | TRBV27 | TRBD1 | CASTALNRGNNSPLHF | TGTGCCAGCACCGCATTGAACAGGGGAAATAATTCACCCCTCCACTTT
. | TRBJ2-1 | TRBV27 | . | CASSSVIPGPIFYNEQFF | TGTGCCAGCAGTTCCGTAATACCGGGCCCTATTTTCTACAATGAGCAGTTCTTC
. | TRBJ1-1 | TRBV9 | . | CASSVGGVNTEAFF | TGTGCCAGCAGCGTAGGGGGAGTGAACACTGAAGCTTTCTTT
. | TRBJ1-3 | TRBV3-1/TRBV3-2 | . | CASSQRQHGNTIYF | TGTGCCAGCAGCCAACGCCAGCACGGAAACACCATATATTTT
few | TRBJ2-3 | TRBV7-5 | . | CARSFTHPGHVEYSAVLTDTQYF | TGTGCCAGAAGCTTCACCCACCCCGGACATGTTGAGTACAGCGCGGTTCTCACAGATACGCAGTATTTT
. | TRBJ1-1 | TRBV7-8 | . | CASSSGGVLNTEAFF | TGTGCCAGCAGCTCCGGGGGGGTTCTGAACACTGAAGCTTTCTTT
. | TRBJ2-5 | TRBV7-3 | TRBD1 | CASSSHGTQGETQYF | TGTGCCAGCAGCTCTCATGGGACACAGGGGGAGACCCAGTACTTC
. | TRBJ1-1 | TRBV5-1 | . | CASSPLSMNTEAFF | TGCGCCAGCAGCCCCCTGTCGATGAACACTGAAGCTTTCTTT
. | TRBJ2-5 | TRBV13 | TRBD2 | CASRSGGNYPETQYF | TGTGCCAGCAGATCGGGGGGGAATTACCCAGAGACCCAGTACTTC
. | TRBJ1-2 | TRBV19 | . | CASSISGNGNYGYTF | TGTGCCAGTAGTATTTCAGGGAACGGAAACTATGGCTACACCTTC
once | TRBJ1-1 | TRBV2 | . | CASIFNPGNTEAFF | TGTGCCAGCATTTTTAACCCGGGGAACACTGAAGCTTTCTTT